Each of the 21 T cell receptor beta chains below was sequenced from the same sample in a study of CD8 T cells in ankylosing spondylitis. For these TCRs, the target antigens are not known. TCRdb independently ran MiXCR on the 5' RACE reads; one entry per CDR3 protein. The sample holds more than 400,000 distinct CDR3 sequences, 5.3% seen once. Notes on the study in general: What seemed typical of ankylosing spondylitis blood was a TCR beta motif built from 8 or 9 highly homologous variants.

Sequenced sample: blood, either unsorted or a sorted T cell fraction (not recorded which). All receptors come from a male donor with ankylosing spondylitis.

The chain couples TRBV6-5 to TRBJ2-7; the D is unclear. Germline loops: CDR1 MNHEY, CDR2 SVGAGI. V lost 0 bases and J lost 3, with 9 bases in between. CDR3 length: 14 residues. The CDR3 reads CASSYSPSYYEQYF. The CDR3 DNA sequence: TGTGCCAGCAGTTACTCGCCGTCTTACTACGAGCAGTACTTC.

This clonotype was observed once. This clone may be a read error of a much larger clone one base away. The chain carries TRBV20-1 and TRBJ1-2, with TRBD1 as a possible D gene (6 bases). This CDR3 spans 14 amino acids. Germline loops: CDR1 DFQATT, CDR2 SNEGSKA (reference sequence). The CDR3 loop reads CCARDQGGDYGYTF. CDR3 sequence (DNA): TGCTGTGCTAGAGATCAAGGGGGGGACTATGGCTACACCTTC.

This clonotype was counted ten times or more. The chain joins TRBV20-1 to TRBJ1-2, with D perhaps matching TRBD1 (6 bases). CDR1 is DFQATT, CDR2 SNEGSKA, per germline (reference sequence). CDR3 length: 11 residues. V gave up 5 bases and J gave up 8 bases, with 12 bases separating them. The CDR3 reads CSAHTGFGYTF. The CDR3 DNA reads TGCAGTGCTCATACAGGGTTCGGCTACACCTTC.

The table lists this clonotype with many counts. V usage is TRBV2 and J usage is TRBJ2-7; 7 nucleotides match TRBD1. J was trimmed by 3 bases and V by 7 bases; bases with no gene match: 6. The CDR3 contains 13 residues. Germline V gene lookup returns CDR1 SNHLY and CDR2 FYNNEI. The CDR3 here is CASKRDRNYEQYF. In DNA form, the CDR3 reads TGTGCCAGCAAACGGGACAGAAACTACGAGCAGTACTTC.

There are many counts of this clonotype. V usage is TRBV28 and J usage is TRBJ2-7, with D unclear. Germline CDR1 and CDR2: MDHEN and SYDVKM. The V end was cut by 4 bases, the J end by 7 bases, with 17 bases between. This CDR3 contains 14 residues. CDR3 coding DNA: TGTGCCAGCAGTTCTTTCCCCGACGAAGGGGAGCAGTACTTC. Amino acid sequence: CASSSFPDEGEQYF.

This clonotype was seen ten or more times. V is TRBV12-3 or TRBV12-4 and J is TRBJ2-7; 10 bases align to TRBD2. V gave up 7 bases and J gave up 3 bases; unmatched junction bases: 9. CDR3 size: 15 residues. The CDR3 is CASTLGLAGDYEQYF. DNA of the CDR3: TGTGCCAGCACCCTGGGGCTAGCGGGAGACTACGAGCAGTACTTC.

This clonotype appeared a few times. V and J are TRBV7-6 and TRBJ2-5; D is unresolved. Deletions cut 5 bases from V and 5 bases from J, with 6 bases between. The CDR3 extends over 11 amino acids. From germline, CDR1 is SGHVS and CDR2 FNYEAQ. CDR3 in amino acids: CASSPMETQYF. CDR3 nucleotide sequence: TGTGCCAGCAGCCCAATGGAGACCCAGTACTTC.

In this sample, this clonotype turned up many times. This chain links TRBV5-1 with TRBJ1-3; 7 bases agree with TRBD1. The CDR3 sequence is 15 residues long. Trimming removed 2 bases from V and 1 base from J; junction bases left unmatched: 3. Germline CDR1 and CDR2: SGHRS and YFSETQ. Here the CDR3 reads CASSFSGGSGNTIYF. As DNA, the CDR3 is TGCGCCAGCAGCTTCTCAGGGGGTTCTGGAAACACCATATATTTT.

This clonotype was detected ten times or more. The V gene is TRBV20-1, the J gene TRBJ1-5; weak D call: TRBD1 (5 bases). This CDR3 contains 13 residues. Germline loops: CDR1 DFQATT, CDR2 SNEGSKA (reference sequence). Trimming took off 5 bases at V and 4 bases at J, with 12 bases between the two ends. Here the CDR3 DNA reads TGCAGTGCTGTCGGGACCCCAAATCAGCCCCAGCATTTT. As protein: CSAVGTPNQPQHF.

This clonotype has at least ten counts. This chain's CDR3 is CASSLTPGQGSYEQYF. The CDR3, as DNA: TGTGCCAGCAGTCTTACCCCGGGACAGGGCTCCTACGAGCAGTACTTC. This sequence joins TRBV27 and TRBJ2-7; TRBD1 matches at 9 bases. V was clipped by 5 bases and J by 0 bases; unmatched bases: 8. The V gene's germline CDR1 is MNHEY and CDR2 SMNVEV (reference sequence). The length of the CDR3 is 16 residues.

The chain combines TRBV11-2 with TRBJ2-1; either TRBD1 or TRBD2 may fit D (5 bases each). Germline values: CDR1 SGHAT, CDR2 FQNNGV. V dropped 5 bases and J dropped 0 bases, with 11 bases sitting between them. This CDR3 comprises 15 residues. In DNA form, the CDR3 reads TGTGCCAGCAGCGAAACTGGGGGCTCCTACAATGAGCAGTTCTTC. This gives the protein CASSETGGSYNEQFF.

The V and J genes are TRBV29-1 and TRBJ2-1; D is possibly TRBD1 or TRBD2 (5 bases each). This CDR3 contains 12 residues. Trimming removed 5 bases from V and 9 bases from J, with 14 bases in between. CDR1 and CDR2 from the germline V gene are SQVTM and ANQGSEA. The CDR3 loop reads CSVHRDGAEQFF. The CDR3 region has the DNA TGCAGCGTTCACCGGGACGGGGCTGAGCAGTTCTTC.

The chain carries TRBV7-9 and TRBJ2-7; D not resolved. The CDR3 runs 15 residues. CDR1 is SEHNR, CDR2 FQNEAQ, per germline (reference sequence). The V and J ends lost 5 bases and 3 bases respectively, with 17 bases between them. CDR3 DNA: TGTGCCAGCAGCCCGTGGGGTGACGGAAACTACGAGCAGTACTTC. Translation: CASSPWGDGNYEQYF.

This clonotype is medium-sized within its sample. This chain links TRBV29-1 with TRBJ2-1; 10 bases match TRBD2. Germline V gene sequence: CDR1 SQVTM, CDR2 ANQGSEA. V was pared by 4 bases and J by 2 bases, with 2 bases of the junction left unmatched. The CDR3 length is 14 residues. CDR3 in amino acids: CSVGTSGAYNEQFF. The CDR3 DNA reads TGCAGCGTTGGAACTAGCGGGGCCTACAATGAGCAGTTCTTC.

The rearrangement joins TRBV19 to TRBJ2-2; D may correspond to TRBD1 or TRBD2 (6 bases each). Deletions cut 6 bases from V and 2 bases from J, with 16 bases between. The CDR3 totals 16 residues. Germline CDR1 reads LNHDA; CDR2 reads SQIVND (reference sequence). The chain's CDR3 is CASRIIGGQNTGELFF. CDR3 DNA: TGTGCCAGTAGGATTATCGGGGGACAAAACACCGGGGAGCTGTTTTTT.

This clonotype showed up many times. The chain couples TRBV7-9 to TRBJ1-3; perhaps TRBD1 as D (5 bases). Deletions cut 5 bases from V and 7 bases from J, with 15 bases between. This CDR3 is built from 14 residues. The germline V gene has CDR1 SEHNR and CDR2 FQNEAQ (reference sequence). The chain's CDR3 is CASSTPGRVNTIYF. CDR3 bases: TGTGCCAGCAGCACCCCAGGGAGGGTGAACACCATATATTTT.

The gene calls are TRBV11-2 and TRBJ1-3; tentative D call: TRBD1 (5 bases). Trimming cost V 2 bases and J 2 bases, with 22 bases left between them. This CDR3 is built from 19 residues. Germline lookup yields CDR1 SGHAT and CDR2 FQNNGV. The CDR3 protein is CASSLYGTDRLFTGNTIYF. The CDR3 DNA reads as TGTGCCAGCAGCTTATATGGGACTGACAGACTCTTCACTGGAAACACCATATATTTT. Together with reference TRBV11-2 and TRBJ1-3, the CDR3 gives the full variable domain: EAGVAQSPRYKIIEKRQSVAFWCNPISGHATLYWYQQILGQGPKLLIQFQNNGVVDDSQLPKDRFSAERLKGVDSTLKIQPAKLEDSAVYLCASSLYGTDRLFTGNTIYFGEGSWLTVV.

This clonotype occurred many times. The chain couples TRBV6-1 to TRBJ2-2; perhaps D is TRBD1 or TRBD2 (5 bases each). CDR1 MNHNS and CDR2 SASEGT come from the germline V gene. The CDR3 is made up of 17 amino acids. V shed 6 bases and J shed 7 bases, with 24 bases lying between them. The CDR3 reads CASSLRSGRTSSGELFF. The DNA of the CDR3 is TGTGCCAGCAGCCTTCGTTCGGGACGGACCTCGAGCGGGGAGCTGTTTTTT.

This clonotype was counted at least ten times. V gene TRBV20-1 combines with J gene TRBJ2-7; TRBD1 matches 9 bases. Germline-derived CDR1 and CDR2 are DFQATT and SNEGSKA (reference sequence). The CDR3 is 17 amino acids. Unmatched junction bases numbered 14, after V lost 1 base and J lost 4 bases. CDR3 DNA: TGCAGTGCTAGAGCGCTATTCGACCGGGACAGGGCGTACGAGCAGTACTTC. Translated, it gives CSARALFDRDRAYEQYF.

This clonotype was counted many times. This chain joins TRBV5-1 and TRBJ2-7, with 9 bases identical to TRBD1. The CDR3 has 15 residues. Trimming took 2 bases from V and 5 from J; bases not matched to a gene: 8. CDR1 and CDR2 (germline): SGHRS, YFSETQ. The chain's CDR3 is CASSFRDRVGDEQYF. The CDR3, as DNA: TGCGCCAGCAGCTTCCGGGACAGGGTAGGCGACGAGCAGTACTTC.

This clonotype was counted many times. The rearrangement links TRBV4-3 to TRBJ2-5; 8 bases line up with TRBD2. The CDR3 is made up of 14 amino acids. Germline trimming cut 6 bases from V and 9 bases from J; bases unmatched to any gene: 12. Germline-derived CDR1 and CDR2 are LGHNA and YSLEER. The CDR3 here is CASSHRIGRGSQYF. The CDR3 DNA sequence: TGCGCCAGCAGTCACAGGATCGGGAGGGGGTCCCAGTACTTC.